What follows describes a single T cell receptor (beta chain). Its specificity is not known. This entry is derived from a study of response to subunit inactivated influenza vaccine. General study points: A suggestion made by the authors is that each seasonal influenza vaccination recruits few new T cells.

V was clipped by 4 bases and J by 3 bases; unmatched bases: 7. This CDR3 has 16 residues. The germline V gene encodes CDR1 KGHDR and CDR2 SFDVKD. TCRdb re-derived calls from the RT-PCR reads in MiXCR, one entry per CDR3 protein. The sample lists fewer than 600,000 distinct CDR3 sequences, approximately 7.3% seen once, with about an eighth in the top ten. The source was PBMCs from blood, collected 23 to 25 months after vaccination. The chain carries TRBV24-1 and TRBJ2-1; TRBD2 agrees at 8 bases. This clonotype was obtained from a man aged 45 to 75 who received an inactivated influenza vaccine. As DNA, the CDR3 is TGTGCCACCAGTGACGCAGCGGGAGCGGGCTACAATGAGCAGTTCTTC. Residues: CATSDAAGAGYNEQFF.